A single sample gave rise to the 25 T cell receptor beta chains below, sequenced in a study of T cell changes during pregnancy in multiple sclerosis. Profiled with immunoSEQ multiplex PCR; TCRdb holds only in-frame clones, not every one. Of 79,000 or so clones in the sample, approximately 90% were seen once. The sample was peripheral blood, taken before pregnancy. The receptors stem from a female donor with multiple sclerosis, enrolled in a pregnancy study.

CDR3 coding DNA: TGTGCCAGCAGTGAGAGTGGAAACACCATATATTTT. Translated, it gives CASSESGNTIYF. The chain uses TRBV6-1 and TRBJ1-3; no definite D call. CDR1 is MNHNS and CDR2 is SASEGT in the germline V gene. Trimming pared 3 bases from V and 3 bases from J, leaving 3 bases between. CDR3 length: 12 residues.

The CDR3 coding sequence is TGTGCCAGCAGTCACCGGGACAGCCTATACAATGAGCAGTTCTTC. This codes for CASSHRDSLYNEQFF. The V call is TRBV6-5, the J call TRBJ2-1; TRBD1 aligns across 7 bases. After removal of 5 bases from V and 4 bases from J, the junction contained 8 bases not matched to a gene. Germline-derived CDR1 and CDR2 are MNHEY and SVGAGI. The CDR3 loop spans 15 amino acids.

This chain links TRBV13 with TRBJ2-2; 7 positions agree with TRBD1. The CDR3 totals 16 residues. V lost 5 bases and J lost 4; bases outside the gene matches: 10. Germline V lookup: CDR1 PRHDT, CDR2 FYEKMQ (reference sequence). The CDR3 reads CASSLRQGSITGELFF. For the CDR3, the DNA is TGTGCCAGCAGCCTCAGACAGGGAAGTATCACCGGGGAGCTGTTTTTT. Looking up the rest from reference TRBV13 and TRBJ2-2 gives the full variable domain: AAGVIQSPRHLIKEKRETATLKCYPIPRHDTVYWYQQGPGQDPQFLISFYEKMQSDKGSIPDRFSAQQFSDYHSELNMSSLELGDSALYFCASSLRQGSITGELFFGEGSRLTVL.

This clone appeared a single time. The V and J genes are TRBV5-1 and TRBJ1-1; TRBD1 might be the D (5 bases). The CDR3 is 16 residues long. The germline V and J ends were trimmed by 0 bases and 3 bases, with 15 bases remaining between them. CDR1 SGHRS and CDR2 YFSETQ come from the germline V gene. CDR3 sequence reads: CASSLEVGVGDTEAFF. CDR3 sequence (DNA): TGCGCCAGCAGCTTGGAAGTAGGGGTTGGAGACACTGAAGCTTTCTTT.

The rearrangement joins TRBV10-3 to TRBJ2-7; D not resolved. Germline V gene lookup returns CDR1 ENHRY and CDR2 SYGVKD. V lost 0 bases and J lost 2, with 14 bases in between. The CDR3 covers 16 residues. In nucleotides, the CDR3 is TGTGCCATCAGTGAGTCTACTCACTTACTTACCTACGAGCAGTACTTC. This sequence encodes CAISESTHLLTYEQYF.

The chain uses TRBV7-2 and TRBJ2-6; TRBD2 is a possible D gene (5 bases). CDR3 length equals 18 residues. The germline gives CDR1 SGHTA, CDR2 FQGNSA. V lost 1 base and J 1 base, leaving 14 bases between the germline ends. CDR3 amino acids: CASSLVAIPQSGANVLTF. The CDR3 DNA reads as TGTGCCAGCAGCTTAGTAGCGATACCCCAGTCTGGGGCCAACGTCCTGACTTTC.

V usage is TRBV25-1 and J usage is TRBJ2-7; TRBD2 is a possible D gene (5 bases). V gave up 3 bases and J gave up 7 bases, with 13 bases separating them. Germline CDR1 reads MGHDK; CDR2 reads SYGVNS. This CDR3 is built from 13 residues. CDR3 loop: CASSDAGTGEQYF. Written as DNA, the CDR3 is TGTGCCAGCAGTGACGCGGGTACGGGTGAGCAGTACTTC.

The CDR3 DNA reads as TGCGCCAGCAGCTCCCTGGGGAGCTCTGGGGCCAACGTCCTGACTTTC. Translation: CASSSLGSSGANVLTF. The chain links TRBV5-1 to TRBJ2-6, with a possible D match to TRBD2 (5 bases). CDR1 and CDR2 from the germline V gene are SGHRS and YFSETQ. CDR3 length: 16 residues. The V end was cut by 3 bases, the J end by 0 bases, with 10 bases between.

V is TRBV27 and J is TRBJ2-1, with 10 bases matching TRBD1. With V trimmed by 6 bases and J by 8 bases, 7 bases remained unmatched. CDR3 length: 14 residues. Germline V CDR1 and CDR2: MNHEY, SMNVEV (reference sequence). The CDR3 DNA is TGTGCCAGCAGGCCGGGACAGGGGACCTATGAGCAGTTCTTC. Encoded protein: CASRPGQGTYEQFF.

The chain has TRBV11-2 and TRBJ2-1; perhaps TRBD2 as D (6 bases). The V end lost 1 base, the J end lost 3 bases, and 19 bases lay between the germline ends. This CDR3 is 18 amino acids long. Germline V lookup: CDR1 SGHAT, CDR2 FQNNGV. The CDR3: CASSLGPVFSGVYNEQFF. The CDR3 DNA follows: TGTGCCAGCAGCTTAGGACCAGTGTTTAGCGGAGTCTACAATGAGCAGTTCTTC.

This clone was counted once. Mismatch with germline at one junction end may stem from a read error. The chain uses TRBV6-1 and TRBJ2-3; D is unclear. Per germline, CDR1 MNHNS and CDR2 SASEGT. The CDR3 sequence is 14 residues long. The CDR3 DNA is TGTGCCGGCAGGCGGCCACTTAGCACAGATACGCAGTATTTT. This encodes CAGRRPLSTDTQYF.

The chain has TRBV27 and TRBJ2-1; D is perhaps TRBD2 (6 bases). Trimming removed 3 bases from V and 7 bases from J, with 7 bases in between. The CDR3 loop spans 12 amino acids. Germline CDR1 reads MNHEY; CDR2 reads SMNVEV (reference sequence). CDR3 nucleotide sequence: TGTGCCAGCAGTTTGACTAGGAATGAGCAGTTCTTC. Protein: CASSLTRNEQFF.

Here the CDR3 DNA reads TGTGCCAGCAGCTCCCGAGGCCTCTACAATGAGCAGTTCTTC. Its protein is CASSSRGLYNEQFF. The chain joins TRBV13 to TRBJ2-1, with D unresolved. CDR3 length: 14 amino acids. Trimming took off 4 bases at V and 3 bases at J, with 10 bases between the two ends. Germline V gives CDR1 PRHDT, CDR2 FYEKMQ (reference sequence).

CDR3: CSVVGLYDPYEQYF. The CDR3 DNA reads as TGCAGCGTTGTAGGACTTTATGATCCCTACGAGCAGTACTTC. This chain joins TRBV29-1 and TRBJ2-7; D might be TRBD2 (5 bases). The CDR3 is 14 amino acids. V was cut by 4 bases and J by 2 bases, with 15 bases left in between. Germline assignment: CDR1 SQVTM and CDR2 ANQGSEA.

This clone was observed a single time. The chain joins TRBV9 to TRBJ1-3, with 8 bases aligning to TRBD1. The CDR3 has 15 amino acids. After removal of 3 bases from V and 2 bases from J, the junction contained 4 bases not matched to a gene. CDR1 is SGDLS, CDR2 YYNGEE, per germline. The CDR3 DNA reads TGTGCCAGCAGCGCCCAGGGGGCGGCTGGAAACACCATATATTTT. This translates into CASSAQGAAGNTIYF.

CDR3 protein: CATSRPSGEQPQHF. For the CDR3, the DNA is TGTGCCACCAGCAGACCCTCAGGGGAACAGCCCCAGCATTTT. The V and J genes are TRBV15 and TRBJ1-5; D possibly corresponds to TRBD1 (6 bases). This CDR3 comprises 14 residues. Germline CDR1 reads LNHNV; CDR2 reads YYDKDF (reference sequence). Trimming took off 2 bases at V and 7 bases at J, with 12 bases between the two ends. The variable domain in full, with the rest retrieved from reference TRBV15 and TRBJ1-5, is DAMVIQNPRYQVTQFGKPVTLSCSQTLNHNVMYWYQQKSSQAPKLLFHYYDKDFNNEADTPDNFQSRRPNTSFCFLDIRSPGLGDTAMYLCATSRPSGEQPQHFGDGTRLSIL.

The rearrangement joins TRBV30 to TRBJ2-5, with 9 bases identical to TRBD2. Germline lookup yields CDR1 GTSNPN and CDR2 SVGIG (reference sequence). V shed 2 bases, J shed 4 bases, and the junction held 11 bases outside the gene matches. The CDR3 is 16 amino acids. The CDR3 coding sequence is TGTGCCTGGAGTAAGGGGTTAGCGGGAGAGGGAGAGACCCAGTACTTC. Its translation is CAWSKGLAGEGETQYF.

The chain is built from TRBV27 and TRBJ2-3; TRBD2 matches at 11 bases. J gave up 4 bases and V 4 bases, and 7 bases lay outside the gene matches. CDR3 length: 16 amino acids. Germline lookup yields CDR1 MNHEY and CDR2 SMNVEV (reference sequence). The CDR3 nucleotides read TGTGCCAGCAGTTCCCTGCTAGCGGGGGGCCCAGATACGCAGTATTTT. Translated: CASSSLLAGGPDTQYF.

This sequence joins TRBV5-1 and TRBJ2-7; 8 nucleotides align to TRBD1. From germline, CDR1 is SGHRS and CDR2 YFSETQ. With 4 bases clipped from V and 3 bases from J, the junction kept 15 bases outside the gene matches. This CDR3 has 17 residues. In nucleotides, the CDR3 is TGCGCCAGCAGCCTACAGCCCGGGGACAGGAAATTCTACGAGCAGTACTTC. Protein sequence: CASSLQPGDRKFYEQYF.

This clone has just one count. This chain connects TRBV7-9 to TRBJ2-6, with D possibly matching TRBD1 (5 bases). The V gene lost 5 bases and the J gene lost 0 bases, with 8 bases spanning the gap. There are 15 residues in the CDR3. Germline V gene sequence: CDR1 SEHNR, CDR2 FQNEAQ (reference sequence). The CDR3 nucleotides read TGTGCCAGCAGCCCAAGGGGCTCTGGGGCCAACGTCCTGACTTTC. It yields the protein CASSPRGSGANVLTF.

V is TRBV5-5 and J is TRBJ1-5; D might be TRBD1 (5 bases). V lost 2 bases and J lost 4, with 13 bases in between. The CDR3 covers 15 residues. Germline V gene data show CDR1 as SGHKS and CDR2 as YYEKEE (reference sequence). CDR3 sequence reads: CASSFRDFPNQPQHF. The CDR3 coding sequence is TGTGCCAGCAGCTTCCGGGACTTCCCTAATCAGCCCCAGCATTTT.

The CDR3 here is CASTLTSTADTQYF. The CDR3 bases are TGTGCCAGCACCCTGACTAGTACAGCAGATACGCAGTATTTT. The chain is built from TRBV6-6 and TRBJ2-3, with D possibly matching TRBD2 (6 bases). The CDR3 loop spans 14 amino acids. CDR1 and CDR2 (germline): MNHNY, SVGAGI (reference sequence). Trimming cost V 7 bases and J 4 bases, with 15 bases left between them.

This clone occurred a few times. V and J are TRBV7-3 and TRBJ1-1; 8 nucleotides agree with TRBD1. In germline, CDR1 is SGHTA, CDR2 FQGTGA. The CDR3 is 15 residues long. V shed 3 bases, J shed 5 bases, and the junction held 8 bases outside the gene matches. In DNA, the CDR3 is TGTGCCAGCAGCTTCCAGGGGCAGGGGGCAACTGAAGCTTTCTTT. It is translated as CASSFQGQGATEAFF.

The chain combines TRBV29-1 with TRBJ1-1; 9 bases agree with TRBD1. CDR3 size: 14 residues. With V trimmed by 4 bases and J by 3 bases, 6 bases remained unmatched. Germline V gene data show CDR1 as SQVTM and CDR2 as ANQGSEA. Here the CDR3 reads CSVVGTGWDTEAFF. In DNA, the CDR3 is TGCAGCGTTGTGGGGACAGGGTGGGACACTGAAGCTTTCTTT.

The V and J genes are TRBV5-1 and TRBJ2-1, with 10 bases aligning to TRBD2. This CDR3 region has 17 residues. Germline CDR1 is SGHRS and CDR2 is YFSETQ. V gave up 0 bases and J gave up 4 bases; unmatched junction bases: 7. DNA of the CDR3: TGCGCCAGCAGCTTGGGGGGACTAGCGCGGAGTTACAATGAGCAGTTCTTC. It codes for CASSLGGLARSYNEQFF.